This is a list of T cell receptor beta chains from one sample in a study of blood T cell repertoires in COVID-19. The repertoire was sequenced with immunoSEQ multiplex PCR; TCRdb's copy has only in-frame clones and lacks some. This sample has about 210,000 clones, with about nine tenths found just once. The sample consisted of PBMCs or T cells enriched from blood (not recorded which). These TCRs come from a man younger than 40 in a cohort exposed to, infected with or recovered from COVID-19 (not recorded which). Both conserved end residues are part of each CDR3. The D gene is left open where the match is weak. Only part of the rows carry a size: once, few, many, or a class if the clone is expanded.

cdr3_length | d_call | clone_size | j_call | v_call | cdr3_nt | cdr3_aa
13 | TRBD1 | NA | TRBJ1-4 | TRBV5-1 | TGCGCCAGCAGAGGGACAGGGAATGAAAAACTGTTTTTT | CASRGTGNEKLFF
16 | TRBD1 | once | TRBJ1-2 | TRBV28 | TGTGCCAGCAGTCAAGACAGGGGGCGCGGGGGCTATGGCTACACCTTC | CASSQDRGRGGYGYTF
15 | NA | NA | TRBJ2-6 | TRBV19 | TGTGCCAGTAGTATTAGGACAACTGGGGCCAACGTCCTGACTTTC | CASSIRTTGANVLTF
16 | TRBD2 | once | TRBJ2-2 | TRBV7-3 | TGTGCCAGCAGCTTCGGCGGGAGGGCCAACACCGGGGAGCTGTTTTTT | CASSFGGRANTGELFF
13 | NA | NA | TRBJ2-7 | TRBV29-1 | TGCAGCGTTGGGAGGCAGGTTCCCTACGAGCAGTACTTC | CSVGRQVPYEQYF
15 | NA | NA | TRBJ1-4 | TRBV28 | TGTGCCAGCAGTTTTATGGAGTCAACTAATGAAAAACTGTTTTTT | CASSFMESTNEKLFF
16 | TRBD2 | NA | TRBJ2-7 | TRBV28 | TGTGCCAGCAGTTTCCGGACTAGCGGGTCTAACTACGAGCAGTACTTC | CASSFRTSGSNYEQYF
19 | TRBD1 | NA | TRBJ2-2 | TRBV10-3 | TGTGCCATCAGCTCGGGACCTGGACAGGGCCTATCGAACACCGGGGAGCTGTTTTTT | CAISSGPGQGLSNTGELFF
20 | TRBD2 | NA | TRBJ2-1 | TRBV10-3 | TGTGCCATCAGGACTATCAGCGGGAGTTCCGGTACCCTCTCCTACAATGAGCAGTTCTTC | CAIRTISGSSGTLSYNEQFF
15 | TRBD2 | NA | TRBJ2-7 | TRBV27 | TGTGCCAGCACCCATGGTCCGGTTGGGAGGGGAGAGCAGTACTTC | CASTHGPVGRGEQYF
17 | NA | NA | TRBJ2-6 | TRBV2 | TGTGCCAGCAGTGAAGCGGGGGCACACTCTGGGGCCAACGTCCTGACTTTC | CASSEAGAHSGANVLTF
17 | NA | NA | TRBJ1-5 | TRBV11-2 | TGTGCCAGTACCTCCAAAACAGGGAACATTCAGGATCAGCCCCAGCATTTT | CASTSKTGNIQDQPQHF
15 | NA | once | TRBJ1-2 | TRBV28 | TGTGCCAGCAGTTTACTAGGCCCCACGGAGGAGGGCTACACCTTC | CASSLLGPTEEGYTF
17 | NA | NA | TRBJ1-2 | TRBV9 | TGTGCCAGCAGCGCGGAGGCGGGGGCGGTTCACAACTATGGCTACACCTTC | CASSAEAGAVHNYGYTF
15 | TRBD1 | NA | TRBJ2-5 | TRBV4-1 | TGCGCCAGCAGCCAGGGCGGGACAGGGGAAGAGACCCAGTACTTC | CASSQGGTGEETQYF
17 | TRBD1 | NA | TRBJ2-7 | TRBV28 | TGTGCCAGCAGTTGTTGCAATCAGGGGGCGAGTAGCGACGAGCAGTACTTC | CASSCCNQGASSDEQYF
14 | TRBD1 | few | TRBJ1-1 | TRBV12-5 | TGTGCTAGTGGCCGCGGGACAGCGGACACTGAAGCTTTCTTT | CASGRGTADTEAFF
13 | NA | NA | TRBJ1-1 | TRBV5-1 | TGCGCCAGCAGCTCCTCCCCGAACACTGAAGCTTTCTTT | CASSSSPNTEAFF
14 | NA | NA | TRBJ2-5 | TRBV5-4 | TGTGCCAGCAGCTTGATTCGCTCGGGGGAGACCCAGTACTTC | CASSLIRSGETQYF
13 | TRBD1 | NA | TRBJ1-5 | TRBV10-3 | TGTGCCATCAGACCGGACAGGGATCAGCCCCAGCATTTT | CAIRPDRDQPQHF
14 | NA | NA | TRBJ2-3 | TRBV5-4 | TGTGCCAGCAGCTTGCGCCGGTTCACAGATACGCAGTATTTT | CASSLRRFTDTQYF
15 | TRBD1 | many | TRBJ1-4 | TRBV7-2 | TGTGCCAGCAGCTTTAGTCGGACAGGGGGTGAAAAACTGTTTTTT | CASSFSRTGGEKLFF
18 | TRBD2 | few | TRBJ2-7 | TRBV3-1/TRBV3-2 | TGTGCCAGCAGCCAATCTCATACCCGACTAGCGGGAGTCGACGAGCAGTACTTC | CASSQSHTRLAGVDEQYF
15 | NA | NA | TRBJ1-1 | TRBV7-3 | TGTGCCAGCAGCTTAACCCCGGGGGAGAACACTGAAGCTTTCTTT | CASSLTPGENTEAFF
13 | NA | few | TRBJ1-1 | TRBV5-4 | TGTGCCAGCAGCCCGGGACTGGACACTGAAGCTTTCTTT | CASSPGLDTEAFF
15 | TRBD2 | NA | TRBJ2-3 | TRBV27 | TGTACCAGCTCTACGGGGGGGCGCACGGGAGATACGCAGTATTTT | CTSSTGGRTGDTQYF
12 | NA | NA | TRBJ1-2 | TRBV28 | TGTGCCAGCACCGGCAGGGCCTATGGCTACACCTTC | CASTGRAYGYTF
16 | NA | NA | TRBJ2-4 | TRBV19 | TGTGCCAGTAGAGACCCCCTAAGGCTGAGGCGAAACATTCAGTACTTC | CASRDPLRLRRNIQYF
15 | TRBD1 | NA | TRBJ1-3 | TRBV5-6 | TGTGCCAGCAGCTTGGCCCCGGGACAGGGAAACACCATATATTTT | CASSLAPGQGNTIYF
18 | NA | NA | TRBJ1-3 | TRBV7-9 | TGTGCCAGCAGCTTAGAGTACAGGTACTCTTCCTCTGGAAACACCATATATTTT | CASSLEYRYSSSGNTIYF
16 | TRBD2 | NA | TRBJ2-1 | TRBV10-2 | TGCGCCAGCAGTCTAAATAGCGGGAGCTCCTACAATGAGCAGTTCTTC | CASSLNSGSSYNEQFF
21 | TRBD2 | NA | TRBJ2-6 | TRBV7-3 | TGTGCCAGCAGCAACCCCTTTGACGGGAGCGGGAGAACGGCCGGGGCCAACGTCCTGACTTTC | CASSNPFDGSGRTAGANVLTF
13 | TRBD2 | NA | TRBJ2-1 | TRBV10-2 | TGCGCCAGCAGACTAGCGGTACAGAATGAGCAGTTCTTC | CASRLAVQNEQFF
14 | NA | few | TRBJ2-7 | TRBV29-1 | TGCAGCGTTGGAGGGGCGCTGGGCAGGGGAGAGCAGTACTTC | CSVGGALGRGEQYF
14 | NA | NA | TRBJ2-3 | TRBV11-3 | TGTGCCAGCAGCTTAGATTTGCAGACAGATACGCAGTATTTT | CASSLDLQTDTQYF
15 | NA | few | TRBJ2-2 | TRBV5-4 | TGTGCCAGCAGCTTCGCCCTAGCGCGCACCGGGGAGCTGTTTTTT | CASSFALARTGELFF
14 | NA | NA | TRBJ1-1 | TRBV19 | TGTGCCAGTAGTATAGGTCGAGGGATCGCTGAAGCTTTCTTT | CASSIGRGIAEAFF